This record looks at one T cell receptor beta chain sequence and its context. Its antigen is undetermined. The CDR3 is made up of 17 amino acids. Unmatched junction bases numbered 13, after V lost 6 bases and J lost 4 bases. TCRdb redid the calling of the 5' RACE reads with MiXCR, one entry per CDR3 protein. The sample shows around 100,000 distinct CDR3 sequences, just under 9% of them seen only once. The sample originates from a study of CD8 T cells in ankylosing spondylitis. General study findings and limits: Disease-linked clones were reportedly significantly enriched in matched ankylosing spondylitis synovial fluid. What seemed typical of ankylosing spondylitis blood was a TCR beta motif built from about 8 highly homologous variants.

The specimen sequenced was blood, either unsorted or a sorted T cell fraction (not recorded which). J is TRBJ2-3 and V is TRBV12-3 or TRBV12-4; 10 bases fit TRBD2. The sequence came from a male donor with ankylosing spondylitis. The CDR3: CASSFSGRFPPPDTQYF. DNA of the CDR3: TGTGCCAGCAGCTTTAGCGGGAGGTTCCCCCCGCCAGATACGCAGTATTTT.